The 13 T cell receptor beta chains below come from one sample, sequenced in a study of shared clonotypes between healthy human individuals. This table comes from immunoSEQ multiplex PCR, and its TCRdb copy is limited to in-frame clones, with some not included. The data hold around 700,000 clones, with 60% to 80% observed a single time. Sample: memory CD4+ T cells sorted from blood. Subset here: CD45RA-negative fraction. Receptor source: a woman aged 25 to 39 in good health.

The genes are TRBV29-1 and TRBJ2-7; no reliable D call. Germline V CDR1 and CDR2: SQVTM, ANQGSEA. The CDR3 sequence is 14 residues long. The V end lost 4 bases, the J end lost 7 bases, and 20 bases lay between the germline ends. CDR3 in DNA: TGCAGCGTTGCCATCCAGGCTACCTCTCAAGAGCAGTACTTC. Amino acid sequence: CSVAIQATSQEQYF.

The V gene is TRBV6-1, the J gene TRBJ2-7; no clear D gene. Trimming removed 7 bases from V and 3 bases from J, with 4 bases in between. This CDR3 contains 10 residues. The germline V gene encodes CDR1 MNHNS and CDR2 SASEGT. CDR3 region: CASNSYEQYF. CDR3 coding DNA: TGTGCCAGCAATAGCTACGAGCAGTACTTC.

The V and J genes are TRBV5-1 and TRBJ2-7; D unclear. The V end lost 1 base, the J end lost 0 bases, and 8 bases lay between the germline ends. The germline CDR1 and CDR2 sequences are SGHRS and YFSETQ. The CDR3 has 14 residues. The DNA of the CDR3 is TGCGCCAGCAGCTTGCGACCGAGCTCCTACGAGCAGTACTTC. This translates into CASSLRPSSYEQYF. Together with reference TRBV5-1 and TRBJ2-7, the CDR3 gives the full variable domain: KAGVTQTPRYLIKTRGQQVTLSCSPISGHRSVSWYQQTPGQGLQFLFEYFSETQRNKGNFPGRFSGRQFSNSRSEMNVSTLELGDSALYLCASSLRPSSYEQYFGPGTRLTVT.

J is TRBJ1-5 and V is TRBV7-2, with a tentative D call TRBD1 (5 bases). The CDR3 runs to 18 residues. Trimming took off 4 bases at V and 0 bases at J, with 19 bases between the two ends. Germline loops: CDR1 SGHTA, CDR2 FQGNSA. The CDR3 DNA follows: TGTGCCAGCAGCTCACCCGCAAGCGTGGGGGATAGCAATCAGCCCCAGCATTTT. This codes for CASSSPASVGDSNQPQHF.

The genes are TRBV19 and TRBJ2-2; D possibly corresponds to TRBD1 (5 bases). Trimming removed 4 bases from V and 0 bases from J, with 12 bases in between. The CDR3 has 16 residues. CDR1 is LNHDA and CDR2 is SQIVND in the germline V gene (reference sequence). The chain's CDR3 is CASSKVTASNTGELFF. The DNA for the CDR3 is TGTGCCAGTAGTAAGGTGACAGCCTCGAACACCGGGGAGCTGTTTTTT.

CDR3 sequence reads: CASRRGPMTASGEAFF. CDR3 nucleotides: TGCGCCAGCAGAAGGGGCCCTATGACTGCGAGCGGTGAAGCTTTCTTT. V and J are TRBV5-1 and TRBJ1-1; perhaps TRBD1 as D (5 bases). V was cut by 5 bases and J by 7 bases, with 24 bases left in between. CDR1 SGHRS and CDR2 YFSETQ come from the germline V gene. The CDR3 runs to 16 residues. Filled out from reference TRBV5-1 and TRBJ1-1, the complete variable domain reads KAGVTQTPRYLIKTRGQQVTLSCSPISGHRSVSWYQQTPGQGLQFLFEYFSETQRNKGNFPGRFSGRQFSNSRSEMNVSTLELGDSALYLCASRRGPMTASGEAFFGQGTRLTVV.

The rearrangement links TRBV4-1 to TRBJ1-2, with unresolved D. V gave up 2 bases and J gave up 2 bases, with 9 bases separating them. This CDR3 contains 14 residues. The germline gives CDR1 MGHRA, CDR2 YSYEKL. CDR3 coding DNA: TGCGCCAGCAGCCAACAGACCGAAAACTATGGCTACACCTTC. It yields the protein CASSQQTENYGYTF.

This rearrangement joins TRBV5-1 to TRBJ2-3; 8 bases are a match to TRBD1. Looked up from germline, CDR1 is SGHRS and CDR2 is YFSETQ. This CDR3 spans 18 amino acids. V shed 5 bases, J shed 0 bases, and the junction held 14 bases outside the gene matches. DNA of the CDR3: TGCGCCAGCAGGCGTCAGGGGGCGAACCCAGCTAGCACAGATACGCAGTATTTT. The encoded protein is CASRRQGANPASTDTQYF.

CDR3 sequence: CASTVDRGNQPQHF. As DNA, the CDR3 is TGTGCCAGCACCGTTGACAGGGGGAATCAGCCCCAGCATTTT. The chain employs TRBV28 and TRBJ1-5; 9 nucleotides line up with TRBD1. The length of the CDR3 is 14 residues. The germline CDR1 and CDR2 sequences are MDHEN and SYDVKM. The V and J ends lost 7 bases and 4 bases, in that order; junction bases with no gene match: 5.

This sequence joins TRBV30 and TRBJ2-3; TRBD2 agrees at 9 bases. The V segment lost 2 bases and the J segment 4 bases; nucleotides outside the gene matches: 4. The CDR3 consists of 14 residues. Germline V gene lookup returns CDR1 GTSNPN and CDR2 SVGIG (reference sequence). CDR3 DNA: TGTGCCTGGAGTTCCGGGACTAGCCCAGATACGCAGTATTTT. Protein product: CAWSSGTSPDTQYF.

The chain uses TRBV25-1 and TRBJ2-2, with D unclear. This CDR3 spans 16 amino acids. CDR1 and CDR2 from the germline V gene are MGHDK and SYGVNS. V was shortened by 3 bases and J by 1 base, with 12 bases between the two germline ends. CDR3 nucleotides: TGTGCCAGCAGTGATCCGAACGACGGGAACACCGGGGAGCTGTTTTTT. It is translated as CASSDPNDGNTGELFF.

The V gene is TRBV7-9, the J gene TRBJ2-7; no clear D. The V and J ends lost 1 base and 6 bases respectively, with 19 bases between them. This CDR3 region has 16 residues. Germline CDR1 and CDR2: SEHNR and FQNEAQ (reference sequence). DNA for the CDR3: TGTGCCAGCAGCTTAGTTCGGCCCCTCACTACCGGCGAGCAGTACTTC. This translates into CASSLVRPLTTGEQYF.

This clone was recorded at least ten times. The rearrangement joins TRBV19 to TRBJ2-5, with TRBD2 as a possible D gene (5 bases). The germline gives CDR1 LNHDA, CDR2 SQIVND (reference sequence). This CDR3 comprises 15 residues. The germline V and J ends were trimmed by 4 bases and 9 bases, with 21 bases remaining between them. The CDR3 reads CASSTTGMKSSAQYF. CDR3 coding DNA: TGTGCCAGTAGTACCACCGGGATGAAGTCGTCGGCCCAGTACTTC.